The 11 T cell receptor beta chains reported below all come from one sample, sequenced in a study of T cell repertoires in cytomegalovirus infection. From the reads, TCRdb called clonotypes with MiXCR, one entry per CDR3 protein. The sample shows fewer than 300,000 distinct CDR3 sequences, roughly 25% of them seen only once. Input material: PBMCs. The receptor set was obtained from a human donor in good health (CMV status not recorded). Some clones in this sample may be carry-over from other donors' samples.

On this clonotype itself: This may come from a read error, since a much larger clone is one base off. This chain connects TRBV28 to TRBJ2-1, with 8 positions matching TRBD2. Unmatched junction bases numbered 10, after V lost 10 bases and J lost 8 bases. This CDR3 is built from 13 residues. Germline V lookup: CDR1 MDHEN, CDR2 SYDVKM. For the CDR3, the DNA is TGTGCCAACAGAGGTAGCGGGGTCCATGAGCAGTTCTTC. Encoded protein: CANRGSGVHEQFF.

The chain carries TRBV7-3 and TRBJ2-2; 10 positions agree with TRBD1. The germline CDR1 and CDR2 sequences are SGHTA and FQGTGA. The CDR3 sequence is 16 residues long. The V segment lost 4 bases and the J segment 0 bases; nucleotides outside the gene matches: 2. The CDR3 protein is CASSSGQGTNTGELFF. Written as DNA, the CDR3 is TGTGCCAGCAGCTCGGGACAGGGGACGAACACCGGGGAGCTGTTTTTT.

This chain joins TRBV7-2 and TRBJ2-5; 8 bases agree with TRBD2. With V trimmed by 4 bases and J by 4 bases, 8 bases remained unmatched. Germline CDR1 is SGHTA and CDR2 is FQGNSA. CDR3 length: 15 amino acids. The DNA of the CDR3 is TGTGCCAGCAGCTCCCGGGGGGGGATGCGAGAGACCCAGTACTTC. This sequence encodes CASSSRGGMRETQYF.

The gene calls are TRBV4-1 and TRBJ2-1, with a tentative D call TRBD2 (6 bases). Trimming stripped 4 bases from V and 7 bases from J, with 20 bases between. The CDR3 sequence is 16 residues long. Germline V gene data show CDR1 as MGHRA and CDR2 as YSYEKL. The CDR3 coding sequence is TGCGCCAGCAGCCTTTGGGCTAGCGATTCTGGTAATGAGCAGTTCTTC. It translates to CASSLWASDSGNEQFF.

V gene TRBV20-1 combines with J gene TRBJ2-5, with no clear D. Germline values: CDR1 DFQATT, CDR2 SNEGSKA (reference sequence). There are 15 residues in the CDR3. V gave up 0 bases and J gave up 5 bases, with 16 bases separating them. The CDR3 coding sequence is TGCAGTGCTAGAGATACGGCGGCAGGCCTGGAGACCCAGTACTTC. The encoded protein is CSARDTAAGLETQYF.

At least ten counts were recorded for this clonotype. This chain uses TRBV7-2 with TRBJ2-5; D may be TRBD1 (5 bases). The CDR3 consists of 12 residues. V was pared by 5 bases and J by 8 bases, with 12 bases between. CDR1 and CDR2 from the germline V gene are SGHTA and FQGNSA. CDR3 in DNA: TGTGCCAGCAGCCCTGGGGCCCTTACCCAGTACTTC. Its translation is CASSPGALTQYF.

This clonotype occurred a few times. V usage is TRBV6-1 and J usage is TRBJ2-5, with 8 bases lining up with TRBD2. This CDR3 comprises 14 residues. Germline CDR1 reads MNHNS; CDR2 reads SASEGT. The junction had 12 bases not matched to a gene; V was cut back by 6 bases and J by 9 bases. Written as DNA, the CDR3 is TGTGCCAGCAGAATTAGCGGGGCCAAAGGGTCCCAGTACTTC. Its translation is CASRISGAKGSQYF.

This chain joins TRBV11-2 and TRBJ1-6; D remains unclear. The germline V and J ends were trimmed by 4 bases and 2 bases, with 6 bases remaining between them. CDR1 and CDR2 from the germline V gene are SGHAT and FQNNGV. CDR3 length: 14 amino acids. This chain's CDR3 is CASSSATYNSPLHF. CDR3 DNA: TGTGCCAGCAGCTCAGCCACCTATAATTCACCCCTCCACTTT.

This rearrangement joins TRBV5-1 to TRBJ2-7; 7 bases fit TRBD1. The CDR3 sequence is 13 residues long. CDR1 and CDR2 from the germline V gene are SGHRS and YFSETQ. The V gene end was trimmed by 6 bases and the J gene end by 1 base; junction bases not matched to a gene: 4. CDR3 region: CASTQTGSYEQYF. The CDR3 DNA reads as TGCGCCAGCACCCAGACAGGGTCCTACGAGCAGTACTTC.

This clonotype was found a few times. The V call is TRBV6-6, the J call TRBJ1-5; unclear D gene. This CDR3 is 12 amino acids long. CDR1 and CDR2 (germline): MNHNY, SVGAGI (reference sequence). Trimming stripped 8 bases from V and 6 bases from J, with 11 bases between. As DNA, the CDR3 is TGTGCCAGCTCAGAGGGCCCTCAGCCCCAGCATTTT. Residues: CASSEGPQPQHF.

This clonotype was seen a few times. The V gene is TRBV11-2, the J gene TRBJ2-1; 11 bases map to TRBD2. V gave up 6 bases and J gave up 7 bases; unmatched junction bases: 17. The CDR3 runs to 18 residues. The V gene's germline CDR1 is SGHAT and CDR2 FQNNGV. The CDR3 region has the DNA TGTGCCAGCAGGATCACAGGGGGGACTAGCGGAGTAAAGAATGAGCAGTTCTTC. Encoded protein: CASRITGGTSGVKNEQFF.